These 3 T cell receptor beta chains were sequenced from one sample in a study of breast tumors, draining lymph nodes, adjacent tissues. TCRdb analysed the multiplex PCR reads with MiXCR anew, one entry per CDR3 protein. The repertoire has 170,000 or so distinct CDR3 sequences, about 30% of them found once; the top ten carry about 3.9%. Breast cancer patients provided tissue from their axillary draining lymph nodes. Input material: axillary lymph node tissue. These receptors were obtained from a female donor with breast cancer. Some clones in this sample may be carry-over from other donors' samples.

The J gene is TRBJ1-6, the V gene TRBV2; D ambiguous. The CDR3 is 15 amino acids. Germline lookup yields CDR1 SNHLY and CDR2 FYNNEI. V lost 0 bases, J lost 5 bases, and 8 bases lay in between. The chain's CDR3 is CASSEARSNNSPLHF. The CDR3 region has the DNA TGTGCCAGCAGTGAAGCGCGCAGTAATAATTCACCCCTCCACTTT.

This clonotype was observed at least ten times. The chain combines TRBV18 with TRBJ1-2; TRBD1 aligns across 8 bases. V shed 5 bases, J shed 14 bases, and the junction held 16 bases outside the gene matches. The CDR3 totals 14 residues. CDR1 and CDR2 from the germline V gene are KGHSH and LQKENI. The CDR3 loop is CASSSSDRGHAFTF. The CDR3 DNA sequence: TGTGCCAGCTCATCTAGCGACAGGGGCCACGCATTTACCTTC.

With regard to this clonotype: A read error may be the cause here, since a much bigger clone is one base away. The chain employs TRBV19 and TRBJ2-7, with TRBD1 as a possible D gene (6 bases). This CDR3 has 18 amino acids. Germline V gives CDR1 LNHDA, CDR2 SQIVND (reference sequence). The V gene lost 5 bases and the J gene lost 0 bases, with 23 bases spanning the gap. The CDR3: CASSPKADTGISSYEQYF. CDR3 in DNA: TGTGCCAGTAGTCCCAAGGCCGACACAGGGATCAGCTCCTACGAGCAGTACTTC.